The 11 T cell receptor beta chains below all came from one sample that was sequenced in a study of cytomegalovirus exposure and HLA in healthy donors. Generated by immunoSEQ multiplex PCR, the TCRdb table keeps only in-frame clones and is missing some. The profile shows 97,000 or so clones, roughly 84% of them singletons. Source material: PBMCs. The receptors here all came from a man in his late teens or twenties in good health and CMV-seropositive.

The chain uses TRBV5-6 and TRBJ2-1, with 7 bases aligning to TRBD1. Germline V CDR1 and CDR2: SGHDT, YYEEEE. CDR3 length: 15 amino acids. J gave up 4 bases and V 2 bases, and 6 bases lay outside the gene matches. CDR3 sequence reads: CASSLQGSRYNEQFF. In DNA, the CDR3 is TGTGCCAGCAGCTTACAGGGGTCGAGATACAATGAGCAGTTCTTC.

The V and J genes are TRBV6-1 and TRBJ1-5; no clear D. V was cut by 3 bases and J by 7 bases, with 19 bases left in between. Germline CDR1 and CDR2: MNHNS and SASEGT. CDR3 size: 16 residues. The CDR3 loop is CASSEGRTVLTQPQHF. The DNA of the CDR3 is TGTGCCAGCAGTGAGGGGAGGACCGTTTTGACCCAGCCCCAGCATTTT.

The table lists this clone with a count of one. This chain links TRBV4-2 with TRBJ1-1, with unresolved D. The germline CDR1 and CDR2 sequences are LGHNA and YNFKEQ. This CDR3 is built from 14 residues. V was trimmed by 1 base and J by 10 bases, leaving 16 bases between them. CDR3 nucleotide sequence: TGTGCCAGCAGCCAAGGGGTGGGCCCCGACCGAGCTTTCTTT. Translation gives CASSQGVGPDRAFF.

The chain is built from TRBV14 and TRBJ1-1, with unresolved D. Germline lookup yields CDR1 SGHDN and CDR2 FVKESK. Trimming cost V 0 bases and J 3 bases, with 14 bases left between them. This CDR3 is built from 16 residues. The CDR3 bases are TGTGCCAGCAGCCAAGATCCACTAGATGGGGACACTGAAGCTTTCTTT. Residues: CASSQDPLDGDTEAFF. Full variable domain (outside the CDR3, taken from reference TRBV14 and TRBJ1-1): EAGVTQFPSHSVIEKGQTVTLRCDPISGHDNLYWYRRVMGKEIKFLLHFVKESKQDESGMPNNRFLAERTGGTYSTLKVQPAELEDSGVYFCASSQDPLDGDTEAFFGQGTRLTVV.

In this sample, this clone turned up once. The chain has TRBV27 and TRBJ1-5; D remains ambiguous. Germline V gene sequence: CDR1 MNHEY, CDR2 SMNVEV (reference sequence). The V end was cut by 3 bases, the J end by 6 bases, with 18 bases between. The CDR3 is 16 residues long. CDR3 loop: CASSLSRGSGFQPQHF. CDR3 in DNA: TGTGCCAGCAGTTTGTCTCGGGGTTCGGGGTTTCAGCCCCAGCATTTT.

In DNA, the CDR3 is TGCGCCAGCAGCCAAGAGGCAGGGGTTCAGGATCAGCCCCAGCATTTT. Its translation is CASSQEAGVQDQPQHF. The chain joins TRBV4-1 to TRBJ1-5, with D possibly being TRBD1 (6 bases). The germline V gene encodes CDR1 MGHRA and CDR2 YSYEKL. The CDR3 loop spans 16 amino acids. V was cut by 0 bases and J by 5 bases, with 14 bases left in between.

The rearrangement joins TRBV27 to TRBJ2-7, with a weak D call TRBD2 (6 bases). CDR3 length: 15 amino acids. Trimming took off 4 bases at V and 2 bases at J, with 15 bases between the two ends. The germline CDR1 and CDR2 sequences are MNHEY and SMNVEV (reference sequence). CDR3 region: CASSYLGGNAYEQYF. The CDR3 DNA follows: TGTGCCAGCAGTTACCTCGGCGGGAATGCCTACGAGCAGTACTTC.

The J gene is TRBJ1-3, the V gene TRBV4-2, with unresolved D. CDR3 length: 16 amino acids. V lost 1 base, J lost 0 bases, and 10 bases lay in between. Germline V gene sequence: CDR1 LGHNA, CDR2 YNFKEQ. The DNA for the CDR3 is TGTGCCAGCAGCCAAGTCGAGCGAATCTCTGGAAACACCATATATTTT. Translation: CASSQVERISGNTIYF.

The chain recombines TRBV19 with TRBJ1-2, with unresolved D. Per germline, CDR1 LNHDA and CDR2 SQIVND (reference sequence). V shed 5 bases and J shed 5 bases, with 3 bases lying between them. The CDR3 totals 10 residues. CDR3 sequence: CASSSYGYTF. The CDR3 DNA reads as TGTGCCAGTAGTTCTTATGGCTACACCTTC.

This clone was counted once. V usage is TRBV7-9 and J usage is TRBJ2-7; 7 positions agree with TRBD1. Germline V gene data show CDR1 as SEHNR and CDR2 as FQNEAQ (reference sequence). This CDR3 contains 15 residues. V lost 1 base to trimming and J lost 1 base; unmatched junction nucleotides: 4. CDR3 bases: TGTGCCAGCAGCTTAGGGCGACAGGGATCCTACGAGCAGTACTTC. This translates into CASSLGRQGSYEQYF. Full variable domain (remainder filled in from reference TRBV7-9 and TRBJ2-7): DTGVSQNPRHKITKRGQNVTFRCDPISEHNRLYWYRQTLGQGPEFLTYFQNEAQLEKSRLLSDRFSAERPKGSFSTLEIQRTEQGDSAMYLCASSLGRQGSYEQYFGPGTRLTVT.

This chain uses TRBV27 with TRBJ1-2, with D possibly matching TRBD1 (6 bases). The germline V gene has CDR1 MNHEY and CDR2 SMNVEV (reference sequence). V was trimmed by 2 bases and J by 7 bases, leaving 11 bases between them. The CDR3 is 13 amino acids. The CDR3 is CASSLGGGLGYTF. The DNA for the CDR3 is TGTGCCAGCAGTTTAGGGGGGGGGCTTGGCTACACCTTC.